This TCR beta chain originates from a study of blood T cell repertoires in COVID-19. Per the study methods: Cell counts per sample came from amplifying reference gene primers. Repertoires were generated with immunoSEQ multiplex PCR, while TCRdb's copy carries only in-frame clones and drops some. V and J calls and clone size are given by that table; D and trimming were obtained from the DNA. Found here are about 200,000 clones, around four fifths of them singletons; the top ten hold 7.5% to 9%. Sequenced sample: peripheral blood. The TCR sequence derives from a woman between 50 and 59 years old with acute or convalescent COVID-19.

For the CDR3, the DNA is TGTGCCACCAGTGGCTCAGATGGGACTAGCGGATTGAATGAGCAGTTCTTC. Its protein product is CATSGSDGTSGLNEQFF. This chain joins TRBV24-1 and TRBJ2-1; 11 bases are shared with TRBD2. Germline CDR1 is KGHDR and CDR2 is SFDVKD. The junction had 12 bases not matched to a gene; V was cut back by 5 bases and J by 7 bases. The CDR3 contains 17 residues.